Each of the 19 T cell receptor beta chains below was sequenced from the same sample in a study of T cells in localized non-small cell lung cancer (dated by TCRdb to the early 2020s). Receptor libraries were prepared by the immunoSEQ multiplex PCR assay. TCRdb limited this immuneACCESS table to in-frame rearrangements with V and J called. A share of clones is missing; checked studies link under half to unresolved V genes, and the rest is unexplained. Recorded for this sample are 65,000 to 95,000 clones; less than 85% of them occurred a single time. Of the sample, under 25% falls within the top ten clones. Sample: PBMCs, taken before any cancer treatment. The receptors stem from a man aged 40-75 years with stage II squamous cell lung carcinoma.

The chain combines TRBV7-9 with TRBJ2-7, with D uncertain. This CDR3 region has 15 residues. Germline CDR1 and CDR2: SEHNR and FQNEAQ (reference sequence). Trimming took 0 bases from V and 3 from J, leaving 12 bases between them. CDR3 amino acids: CASSLARKKNYEQYF. The CDR3 coding sequence is TGTGCCAGCAGCTTAGCCAGGAAAAAGAACTACGAGCAGTACTTC.

The rearrangement uses TRBV11-2 and TRBJ2-1; the match to TRBD2 covers 7 bases. V shed 3 bases and J 8 bases; nucleotides not matched to a gene: 4. CDR1 and CDR2 from the germline V gene are SGHAT and FQNNGV. This CDR3 has 13 residues. The CDR3 is CASSFRLADEQFF. CDR3 nucleotides: TGTGCCAGCAGCTTTAGACTAGCCGATGAGCAGTTCTTC. Using reference TRBV11-2 and TRBJ2-1 for the parts outside the CDR3, the full variable domain is EAGVAQSPRYKIIEKRQSVAFWCNPISGHATLYWYQQILGQGPKLLIQFQNNGVVDDSQLPKDRFSAERLKGVDSTLKIQPAKLEDSAVYLCASSFRLADEQFFGPGTRLTVL.

The chain links TRBV2 to TRBJ2-5, with D uncertain. The CDR3 is 13 residues long. Per germline, CDR1 SNHLY and CDR2 FYNNEI. The ends were cut back, 10 bases at V and 6 bases at J, with 18 bases in the middle. DNA of the CDR3: TGTGCCAACACCATACCGGGTTTGAAGACCCAGTACTTC. It codes for CANTIPGLKTQYF.

The V call is TRBV7-3, the J call TRBJ2-6; 12 nucleotides align to TRBD1. V lost 5 bases, J lost 0 bases, and 5 bases stayed unmatched. This CDR3 has 18 residues. Per the germline V gene, CDR1 is SGHTA and CDR2 is FQGTGA. The CDR3 DNA sequence: TGTGCCAGCAGCGCCCGGGACAGGGGGCCCTCTGGGGCCAACGTCCTGACTTTC. The encoded protein is CASSARDRGPSGANVLTF.

The chain is built from TRBV5-4 and TRBJ1-2; 9 bases agree with TRBD1. The CDR3 contains 17 residues. The V gene end was trimmed by 3 bases and the J gene end by 4 bases; junction bases not matched to a gene: 13. Germline V gene lookup returns CDR1 SGHNT and CDR2 YYREEE (reference sequence). The CDR3 sequence: CASSSLAGTGFGYGYTF. In DNA form, the CDR3 reads TGTGCCAGCAGCTCCCTCGCAGGGACAGGGTTCGGCTATGGCTACACCTTC.

This clone turned up a few times. V is TRBV19 and J is TRBJ1-1; no clear D gene. Germline V CDR1 and CDR2: LNHDA, SQIVND (reference sequence). V lost 5 bases and J lost 6, with 13 bases in between. This CDR3 spans 13 amino acids. The CDR3 DNA reads TGTGCCAGTAGTCTCCCGACCGTTTCTGAAGCTTTCTTT. Encoded protein: CASSLPTVSEAFF.

V is TRBV5-1 and J is TRBJ2-7; unclear D gene. Germline loops: CDR1 SGHRS, CDR2 YFSETQ. The CDR3 runs to 12 residues. Deletions cut 5 bases from V and 2 bases from J, with 8 bases between. The CDR3 loop is CASSSGTYEQYF. The DNA of the CDR3 is TGCGCCAGCAGTTCTGGGACCTACGAGCAGTACTTC.

This clone has only one observation. Other nucleotide sequences in the sample specify the same CDR3. This chain connects TRBV19 to TRBJ1-1; the D is unclear. The CDR3 contains 12 residues. CDR1 and CDR2 (germline): LNHDA, SQIVND (reference sequence). V shed 9 bases and J shed 1 base, with 9 bases lying between them. CDR3 bases: TGTGCCAGCAAGGAGAGGAACACTGAAGCTTTCTTT. Translating gives CASKERNTEAFF. The complete variable domain, with remaining parts taken from reference TRBV19 and TRBJ1-1, reads DGGITQSPKYLFRKEGQNVTLSCEQNLNHDAMYWYRQDPGQGLRLIYYSQIVNDFQKGDIAEGYSVSREKKESFPLTVTSAQKNPTAFYLCASKERNTEAFFGQGTRLTVV.

The rearrangement joins TRBV18 to TRBJ1-6; no reliable D call. The germline CDR1 and CDR2 sequences are KGHSH and LQKENI. V gave up 1 base and J gave up 9 bases, with 16 bases separating them. This CDR3 comprises 16 residues. CDR3: CASSPRGMGQSSPLHF. The CDR3, as DNA: TGTGCCAGCTCACCACGTGGGATGGGCCAAAGTTCACCCCTCCACTTT.

This chain links TRBV19 with TRBJ1-1; 7 bases agree with TRBD1. The germline V gene has CDR1 LNHDA and CDR2 SQIVND (reference sequence). The trim removed 7 bases at V and 5 bases at J, leaving 10 bases unmatched. The CDR3 loop spans 14 amino acids. CDR3 region: CASKEGQLTTEAFF. The DNA of the CDR3 is TGTGCCAGTAAAGAGGGACAGCTAACAACTGAAGCTTTCTTT.

This chain uses TRBV6-1 with TRBJ2-3; D unclear. CDR1 and CDR2 from the germline V gene are MNHNS and SASEGT. The CDR3 covers 14 residues. V gave up 8 bases and J gave up 2 bases, with 14 bases separating them. CDR3 DNA sequence: TGTGCCAGCGGTATTCAACCCTTCACAGATACGCAGTATTTT. Translation: CASGIQPFTDTQYF.

This sequence joins TRBV4-1 and TRBJ2-7; D gene unclear. Germline values: CDR1 MGHRA, CDR2 YSYEKL. V was cut by 3 bases and J by 2 bases, with 17 bases left in between. The CDR3 spans 16 residues. The DNA for the CDR3 is TGCGCCAGCAGCCAGATCGGCTTCCCGGCCACCTACGAGCAGTACTTC. Translating it yields CASSQIGFPATYEQYF.

V usage is TRBV7-8 and J usage is TRBJ2-3; perhaps TRBD2 as D (7 bases). Per germline, CDR1 SGHVS and CDR2 FQNEAQ. The V end lost 4 bases, the J end lost 6 bases, and 14 bases lay between the germline ends. This CDR3 spans 14 amino acids. The CDR3 loop reads CASSSYGGRDTQYF. CDR3 nucleotides: TGTGCCAGCAGCTCATACGGGGGGCGGGATACGCAGTATTTT.

This chain uses TRBV6-5 with TRBJ2-7; D call uncertain. V lost 0 bases and J 2 bases, leaving 11 bases between the germline ends. The germline V gene has CDR1 MNHEY and CDR2 SVGAGI. This CDR3 contains 15 residues. CDR3 sequence (DNA): TGTGCCAGCAGTTACTCGGCGCACTCCACCTACGAGCAGTACTTC. It specifies CASSYSAHSTYEQYF.

The J gene is TRBJ2-2, the V gene TRBV7-9; 11 bases agree with TRBD2. The CDR3 is made up of 16 amino acids. V lost 3 bases, J lost 3 bases, and 3 bases stayed unmatched. Germline V gene sequence: CDR1 SEHNR, CDR2 FQNEAQ (reference sequence). CDR3 bases: TGTGCCAGCAGCTTGGGACTAGCGGACCACACCGGGGAGCTGTTTTTT. This translates into CASSLGLADHTGELFF.

The chain recombines TRBV9 with TRBJ2-1, with 10 bases aligning to TRBD2. Losses at the gene ends were 0 bases for V and 9 bases for J; bases not matched to a gene: 6. Germline V gives CDR1 SGDLS, CDR2 YYNGEE. The CDR3 length is 15 residues. CDR3 sequence reads: CASSVVLAGVSEQFF. The CDR3 coding sequence is TGTGCCAGCAGCGTAGTTCTAGCGGGAGTTAGTGAGCAGTTCTTC.

This chain connects TRBV4-2 to TRBJ2-3; D may be TRBD2 (5 bases). CDR1 is LGHNA and CDR2 is YNFKEQ in the germline V gene. This CDR3 has 14 residues. Trimming removed 4 bases at V and 2 bases at J, with 10 bases between. The DNA for the CDR3 is TGTGCCAGCAGCCGGACTTCCGACACAGATACGCAGTATTTT. This encodes CASSRTSDTDTQYF.

The chain is built from TRBV4-2 and TRBJ1-2; maybe TRBD1 (5 bases). Per germline, CDR1 LGHNA and CDR2 YNFKEQ. V was cut by 1 base and J by 10 bases, with 16 bases left in between. CDR3 length: 14 amino acids. The CDR3 DNA follows: TGTGCCAGCAGCCAAGTCGGGGGTTCGCCGGACTACACCTTC. Its protein is CASSQVGGSPDYTF.

The chain joins TRBV7-9 to TRBJ2-1; D is perhaps TRBD2 (6 bases). CDR1 and CDR2 (germline): SEHNR, FQNEAQ (reference sequence). The CDR3 consists of 12 residues. V dropped 5 bases and J dropped 10 bases, with 12 bases sitting between them. The CDR3 loop is CASSPFSGEQFF. In DNA form, the CDR3 reads TGTGCCAGCAGCCCGTTTAGCGGAGAGCAGTTCTTC.